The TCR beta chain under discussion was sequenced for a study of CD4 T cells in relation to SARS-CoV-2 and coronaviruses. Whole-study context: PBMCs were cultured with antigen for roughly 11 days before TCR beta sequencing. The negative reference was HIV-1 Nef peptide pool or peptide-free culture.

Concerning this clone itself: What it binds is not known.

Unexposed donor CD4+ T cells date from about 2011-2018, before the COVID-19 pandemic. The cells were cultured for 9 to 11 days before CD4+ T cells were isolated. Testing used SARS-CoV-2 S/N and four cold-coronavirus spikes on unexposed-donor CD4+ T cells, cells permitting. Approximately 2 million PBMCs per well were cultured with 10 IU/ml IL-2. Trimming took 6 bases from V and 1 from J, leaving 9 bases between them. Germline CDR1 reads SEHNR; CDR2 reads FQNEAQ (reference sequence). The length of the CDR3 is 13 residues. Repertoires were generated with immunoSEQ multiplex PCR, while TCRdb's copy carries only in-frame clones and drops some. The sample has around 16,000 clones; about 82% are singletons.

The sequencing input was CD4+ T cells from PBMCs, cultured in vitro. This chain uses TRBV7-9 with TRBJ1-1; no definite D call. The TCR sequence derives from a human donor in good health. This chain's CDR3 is CASSYDTNTEAFF. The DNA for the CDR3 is TGTGCCAGCAGTTACGACACGAACACTGAAGCTTTCTTT.